This T cell receptor (beta chain) derives from a study of T cell changes during pregnancy in multiple sclerosis. Sequencing was performed with immunoSEQ multiplex PCR; in TCRdb, only in-frame clones are kept and a portion is missing. The data contain about 49,000 clones, 85% to 95% of them singletons. This CDR3 spans 11 amino acids. CDR1 and CDR2 (germline): SNHLY, FYNNEI. Trimming took off 9 bases at V and 2 bases at J, with 7 bases between the two ends. The source of this sequence is a female donor with multiple sclerosis, enrolled in a pregnancy study. The source was CD8+ T cells from peripheral blood mononuclear cells, collected before pregnancy. The chain couples TRBV2 to TRBJ1-1; D not certain. The CDR3: CARGANTEAFF. The CDR3 DNA reads TGTGCCAGGGGAGCAAACACTGAAGCTTTCTTT.